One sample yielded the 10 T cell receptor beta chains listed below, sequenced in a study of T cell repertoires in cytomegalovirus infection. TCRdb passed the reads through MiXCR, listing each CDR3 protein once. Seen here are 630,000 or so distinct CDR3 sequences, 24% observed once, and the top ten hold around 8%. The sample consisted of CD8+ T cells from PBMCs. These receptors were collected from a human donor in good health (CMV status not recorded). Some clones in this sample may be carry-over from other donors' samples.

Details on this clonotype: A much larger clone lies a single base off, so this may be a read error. Written as DNA, the CDR3 is TGTGCTAGTGGCTGGGACAAGGGCAAAGGGGAGAACACTGAAGCTTTCTTT. It is translated as CASGWDKGKGENTEAFF. The V gene is TRBV12-5, the J gene TRBJ1-1; TRBD1 is a possible D gene (6 bases). The V end was cut by 6 bases, the J end by 1 base, with 21 bases between. The germline CDR1 and CDR2 sequences are LGHNT and FRNRAP. The CDR3 has 17 residues.

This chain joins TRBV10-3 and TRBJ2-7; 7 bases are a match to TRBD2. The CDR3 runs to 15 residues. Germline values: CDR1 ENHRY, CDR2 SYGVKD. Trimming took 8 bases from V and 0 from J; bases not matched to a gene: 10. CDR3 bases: TGTGCCATCGGAACTAGCGATACGAGCTCCTACGAGCAGTACTTC. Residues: CAIGTSDTSSYEQYF.

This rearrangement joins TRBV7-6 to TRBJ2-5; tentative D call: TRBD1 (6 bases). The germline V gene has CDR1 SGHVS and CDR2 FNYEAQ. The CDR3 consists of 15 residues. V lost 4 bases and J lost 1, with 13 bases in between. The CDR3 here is CASSSGTWGQETQYF. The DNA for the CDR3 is TGTGCCAGCAGCTCCGGGACATGGGGCCAAGAGACCCAGTACTTC.

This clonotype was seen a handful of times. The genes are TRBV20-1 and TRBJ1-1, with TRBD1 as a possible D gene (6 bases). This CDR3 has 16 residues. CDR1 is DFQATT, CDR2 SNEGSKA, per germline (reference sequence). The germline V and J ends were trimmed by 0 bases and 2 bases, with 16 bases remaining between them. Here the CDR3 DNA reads TGCAGTGCTAGAGATGTATCGGACAGACCTAACACTGAAGCTTTCTTT. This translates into CSARDVSDRPNTEAFF.

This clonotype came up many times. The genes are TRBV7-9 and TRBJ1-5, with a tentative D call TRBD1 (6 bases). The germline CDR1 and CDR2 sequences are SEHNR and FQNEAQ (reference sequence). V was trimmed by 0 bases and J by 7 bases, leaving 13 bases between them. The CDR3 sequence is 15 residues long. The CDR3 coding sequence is TGTGCCAGCAGCTTAGCGAGGGGGGCCAACCAGCCCCAGCATTTT. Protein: CASSLARGANQPQHF.

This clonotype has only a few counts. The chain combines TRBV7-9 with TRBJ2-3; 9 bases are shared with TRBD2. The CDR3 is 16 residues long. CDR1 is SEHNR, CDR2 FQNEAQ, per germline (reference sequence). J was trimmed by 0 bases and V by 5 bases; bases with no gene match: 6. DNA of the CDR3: TGTGCCAGCAGCGGTCCCCTAGCGGGGAGCACAGATACGCAGTATTTT. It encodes CASSGPLAGSTDTQYF.

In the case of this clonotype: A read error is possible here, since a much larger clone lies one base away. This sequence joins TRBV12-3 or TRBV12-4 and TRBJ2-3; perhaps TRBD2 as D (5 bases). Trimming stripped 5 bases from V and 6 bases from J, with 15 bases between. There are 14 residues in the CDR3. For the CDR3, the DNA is TGTGCCAGCAGTCCAACTAGTAGGGTCGATACGCAGTATTTT. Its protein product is CASSPTSRVDTQYF.

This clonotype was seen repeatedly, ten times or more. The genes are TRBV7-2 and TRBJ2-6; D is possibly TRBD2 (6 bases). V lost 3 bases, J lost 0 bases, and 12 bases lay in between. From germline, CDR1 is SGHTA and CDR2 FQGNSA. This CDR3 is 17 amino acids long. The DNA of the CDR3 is TGTGCCAGCAGCTTGGGGCGGGGCCTCTCTGGGGCCAACGTCCTGACTTTC. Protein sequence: CASSLGRGLSGANVLTF.

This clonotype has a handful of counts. CDR3 coding DNA: TGTGCCAGCAGCTTAGCTGTGAGAGAAGCTTTCTTT. Translation gives CASSLAVREAFF. The chain uses TRBV7-9 and TRBJ1-1; D ambiguous. The germline gives CDR1 SEHNR, CDR2 FQNEAQ (reference sequence). CDR3 size: 12 residues. V gave up 0 bases and J gave up 8 bases, with 7 bases separating them.

The CDR3 protein is CSAAGQFF. CDR3 nucleotide sequence: TGCAGCGCAGCGGGGCAGTTCTTC. The rearrangement uses TRBV29-1 and TRBJ2-1, with D maybe TRBD2 (6 bases). V lost 7 bases to trimming and J lost 12 bases, with 7 bases between them. Germline CDR1 and CDR2: SQVTM and ANQGSEA. The CDR3 has 8 residues.